This TCR beta chain was sequenced during a study of T cells after yellow fever vaccination. On the study more broadly: For low cell numbers, libraries were made with SMART-Seq v4 Ultra Low Input.

Researchers made TCR cDNA using 5'RACE template switching, and this step added a universal primer site and UMIs. One entry per CDR3 protein, called by TCRdb with MiXCR from the 5' RACE reads. Here the sample spans some 350,000 distinct CDR3 sequences, roughly 3.9% being singletons. This clonotype was recorded a few times. What it binds is not known. Overall study findings and caveats: The secondary response showed a weaker magnitude and a faster peak, day 5 versus 15. Only a minor proportion of clonotypes was detected across both CD4 and CD8 compartments.

The CDR3 has 14 amino acids. Germline assignment: CDR1 DFQATT and CDR2 SNEGSKA (reference sequence). V dropped 3 bases and J dropped 6 bases, with 17 bases sitting between them. This clonotype originated in a man younger than 35 who received the YFV17D yellow fever vaccine. Material: PBMCs, obtained 5 days after the yellow fever booster vaccination. The chain links TRBV20-1 to TRBJ1-2; tentatively, D is TRBD1 (6 bases). The CDR3 reads CSASLGGQSNGYTF. CDR3 DNA: TGCAGTGCTAGCCTCGGGGGCCAAAGTAATGGCTACACCTTC.